This T cell receptor beta chain was recovered during a study of shared clonotypes between healthy human individuals. Per germline, CDR1 SGHTS and CDR2 YDEGEE. This CDR3 region has 14 residues. V lost 2 bases and J lost 5; bases outside the gene matches: 4. To note about this clone: Its antigen is currently unknown.

TCRdb's table, derived via immunoSEQ multiplex PCR, lists solely in-frame clones and lacks some. Among roughly 700,000 clones listed, roughly 87% were seen once. General study results and limits: Non-shared clonotypes had lower generation probabilities than those shared by all four donors.

The sample comprised memory CD8+ T cells from PBMCs. Sample subset: CD45RO+ cells pooled with CCR7-negative TemRA cells. The chain carries TRBV5-8 and TRBJ2-3, with 8 bases that match TRBD2. The TCR originated in a man aged 18 to 30 in good health. Some clones in this sample may be carry-over from other donors' samples. CDR3 loop: CASSFAGGIDTQYF. DNA for the CDR3: TGTGCCAGCAGCTTTGCGGGAGGTATAGATACGCAGTATTTT.